The 19 T cell receptor beta chains below all came from one sample that was sequenced in a study of T-cell reconstitution after alpha-beta-depleted transplantation in children. This sample's TCRbeta library carried unique molecular identifier barcodes. Using its own MiXCR run on the PCR reads, TCRdb lists one record per CDR3 protein. The sample includes about 400,000 distinct CDR3 sequences, about 20% of them seen just once. The sequencing here drew on PBMCs from the stem cell graft donor, taken from the stem cell graft. Source of these receptors: a human donor who donated a stem cell graft to a child with acute myeloid leukemia.

This clonotype was observed a few times. The chain joins TRBV20-1 to TRBJ2-1; 10 nucleotides match TRBD2. CDR1 is DFQATT, CDR2 SNEGSKA, per germline (reference sequence). CDR3 size: 18 residues. The ends lost 2 bases at V and 4 bases at J; junction bases unmatched: 14. Here the CDR3 reads CSARSDLGLAAKYNEQFF. CDR3 nucleotide sequence: TGCAGTGCTAGATCGGACCTTGGACTAGCGGCTAAATACAATGAGCAGTTCTTC.

In this sample, this clonotype turned up many times. The V gene is TRBV20-1, the J gene TRBJ1-5, with D unresolved. The germline CDR1 and CDR2 sequences are DFQATT and SNEGSKA (reference sequence). V shed 3 bases and J shed 2 bases, with 8 bases lying between them. The CDR3 is 13 residues long. This CDR3 reads CSASAAGNQPQHF. The CDR3 DNA sequence: TGCAGTGCTAGTGCGGCGGGCAATCAGCCCCAGCATTTT.

This clonotype turned up a few times. V gene TRBV27 combines with J gene TRBJ2-1, with D perhaps matching TRBD2 (6 bases). The V end lost 4 bases, the J end lost 3 bases, and 19 bases lay between the germline ends. From germline, CDR1 is MNHEY and CDR2 SMNVEV (reference sequence). The CDR3 has 17 residues. The DNA for the CDR3 is TGTGCCAGCAGTTCCTACCGACTAGTCGGGAACTACAATGAGCAGTTCTTC. Its translation is CASSSYRLVGNYNEQFF.

This clonotype was detected a few times. The gene calls are TRBV12-3 or TRBV12-4 and TRBJ2-1, with 9 bases identical to TRBD2. J was trimmed by 8 bases and V by 5 bases; bases with no gene match: 13. The CDR3 spans 16 residues. The CDR3 region is CASSPRGSGRVHEQFF. DNA for the CDR3: TGTGCCAGCAGTCCACGGGGTAGCGGGAGAGTCCATGAGCAGTTCTTC.

The V call is TRBV11-2, the J call TRBJ1-1, with TRBD1 identical over 9 bases. Germline V gene sequence: CDR1 SGHAT, CDR2 FQNNGV. The CDR3 has 15 amino acids. After removal of 3 bases from V and 6 bases from J, the junction contained 8 bases not matched to a gene. Here the CDR3 reads CASSFSGTGYSEAFF. In DNA, the CDR3 is TGTGCCAGCAGCTTCTCCGGGACAGGGTACTCTGAAGCTTTCTTT.

In this sample, this clonotype turned up a few times. The chain employs TRBV15 and TRBJ2-4, with D possibly matching TRBD2 (6 bases). The CDR3 length is 15 residues. Germline values: CDR1 LNHNV, CDR2 YYDKDF (reference sequence). Trimming left V 0 bases short and J 6 bases short, with 12 bases between. The CDR3 reads CATSRDLGDLNIQYF. The CDR3 DNA follows: TGTGCCACCAGCAGAGATCTCGGGGACTTAAACATTCAGTACTTC.

Ten or more counts support this clonotype. This sequence joins TRBV29-1 and TRBJ2-7; D is uncertain. V lost 0 bases to trimming and J lost 4 bases, with 4 bases between them. Per germline, CDR1 SQVTM and CDR2 ANQGSEA. This CDR3 contains 11 residues. The CDR3 region is CSVEDPYEQYF. The DNA of the CDR3 is TGCAGCGTTGAAGATCCGTACGAGCAGTACTTC.

This chain connects TRBV24-1 to TRBJ2-3, with D possibly TRBD2 on 6 matching bases. Between the trimmed V and J ends, which lost 4 bases and 1 base, there was a span of 17 bases. This CDR3 is 17 amino acids long. Germline CDR1 is KGHDR and CDR2 is SFDVKD. CDR3 loop: CATSEPDRDWGTDTQYF. The CDR3 coding sequence is TGTGCCACCAGTGAACCCGACCGGGACTGGGGCACAGATACGCAGTATTTT.

In its sample, this clonotype was seen many times. The rearrangement joins TRBV3-1 to TRBJ2-3, with D unclear. The V and J ends lost 4 bases and 5 bases respectively, with 16 bases between them. Germline values: CDR1 LGHDT, CDR2 YNNKEL (reference sequence). The CDR3 has 15 residues. CDR3 in amino acids: CASSPPSSLGDTQYF. In DNA, the CDR3 is TGTGCCAGCAGCCCCCCATCAAGTCTGGGAGATACGCAGTATTTT.

With respect to this clonotype: The conserved final phenylalanine or tryptophan is absent from the CDR3, which likely points to a read error. The chain employs TRBV12-3 or TRBV12-4 and TRBJ1-5, with TRBD1 matching over 8 bases. The CDR3 covers 14 residues. V was pared by 5 bases and J by 6 bases, with 6 bases of the junction left unmatched. The CDR3 nucleotides are TGTGCCAGCAGTCGAGGACAGGGCAGTCAGCCCCAGCATTGT. Its translation is CASSRGQGSQPQHC.

This clonotype was picked up many times. The rearrangement joins TRBV6-5 to TRBJ2-7; D possibly matches TRBD1 or TRBD2 (5 bases each). Germline loops: CDR1 MNHEY, CDR2 SVGAGI. V lost 6 bases, J lost 7 bases, and 22 bases lay in between. The CDR3 sequence is 15 residues long. CDR3 region: CASSSRLGASREQYF. In DNA form, the CDR3 reads TGTGCCAGCAGCTCTCGCCTCGGGGCAAGTCGGGAGCAGTACTTC.

The chain carries TRBV5-1 and TRBJ2-1; tentative D call: TRBD1 (5 bases). The CDR3 has 14 amino acids. From germline, CDR1 is SGHRS and CDR2 YFSETQ. Deletions cut 2 bases from V and 8 bases from J, with 14 bases between. For the CDR3, the DNA is TGCGCCAGCAGCTTCGACAGTAAGGTCTATGAGCAGTTCTTC. It encodes CASSFDSKVYEQFF.

This clonotype was found many times. The V call is TRBV7-3, the J call TRBJ2-5, with a weak D call TRBD1 (6 bases). Germline lookup yields CDR1 SGHTA and CDR2 FQGTGA. V was cut by 2 bases and J by 0 bases, with 10 bases left in between. This CDR3 is built from 15 residues. CDR3 DNA sequence: TGTGCCAGCAGCTTATCCGGGACAAACCAAGAGACCCAGTACTTC. Amino acids: CASSLSGTNQETQYF.

This clonotype has a handful of counts. The chain employs TRBV7-2 and TRBJ2-3; D may be TRBD1 or TRBD2 (5 bases each). CDR3 length: 16 residues. Looked up from germline, CDR1 is SGHTA and CDR2 is FQGNSA. V was clipped by 1 base and J by 12 bases, with 23 bases between them. The chain's CDR3 is CASSLGDGGLKTVQYF. CDR3 coding DNA: TGTGCCAGCAGCTTAGGGGACGGTGGACTTAAAACCGTACAGTATTTT.

CDR3 amino acids: CATSGLSSYEQYF. For the CDR3, the DNA is TGTGCCACTAGCGGGCTGAGCTCCTACGAGCAGTACTTC. The J gene is TRBJ2-7, the V gene TRBV6-5, with 8 bases matching TRBD2. V trimming: 10 bases; J trimming: 0 bases; junction bases outside the gene matches: 5. Germline CDR1 is MNHEY and CDR2 is SVGAGI. The CDR3 sequence is 13 residues long.

This clonotype was seen many times. V gene TRBV27 combines with J gene TRBJ2-1; 8 positions agree with TRBD1. J lost 0 bases, V lost 8 bases, and 9 bases had no gene match. This CDR3 has 16 amino acids. Germline CDR1 is MNHEY and CDR2 is SMNVEV (reference sequence). CDR3 coding DNA: TGTGCCAGCGGGGTCACAGGGGGGAGCTCCTACAATGAGCAGTTCTTC. Encoded protein: CASGVTGGSSYNEQFF.

The sample holds a few counts of this clonotype. This rearrangement joins TRBV5-6 to TRBJ2-5; TRBD1 agrees at 7 bases. Trimming removed 3 bases from V and 4 bases from J; junction bases left unmatched: 18. This CDR3 has 18 amino acids. In germline, CDR1 is SGHDT, CDR2 YYEEEE. The chain's CDR3 is CASSYPGQLVDYGETQYF. CDR3 in DNA: TGTGCCAGCAGCTATCCGGGACAGCTCGTAGATTATGGAGAGACCCAGTACTTC.

The chain has TRBV4-3 and TRBJ2-7; D may be TRBD1 (5 bases). V was shortened by 1 base and J by 4 bases, with 11 bases between the two germline ends. Per germline, CDR1 LGHNA and CDR2 YSLEER. This CDR3 is 14 amino acids long. CDR3 in DNA: TGCGCCAGCAGCCAAGGAGCAGGGAAATACGAGCAGTACTTC. Translating it yields CASSQGAGKYEQYF.

The V gene is TRBV7-3, the J gene TRBJ2-2, with D perhaps matching TRBD1 or TRBD2 (5 bases each). Germline CDR1 reads SGHTA; CDR2 reads FQGTGA. This CDR3 contains 16 residues. With 2 bases removed from V and 1 base from J, the gap between germline ends came to 11 bases. As DNA, the CDR3 is TGTGCCAGCAGCTTACAAGGGGAGATGAACACCGGGGAGCTGTTTTTT. Translated: CASSLQGEMNTGELFF.